One and the same sample provided the 25 T cell receptor beta chains below, sequenced in a study of low-dose radiotherapy and immunotherapy resistance in tumors. Alpha and beta chains were covered, as first-strand cDNA relied on TRAV- and TRBV-specific primers. Amplification, which lasted roughly 20 PCR cycles, used a constant-region primer and V-primer adapter to amplify TCRs. One entry per CDR3 protein, called by TCRdb with MiXCR from the reads. The table records some 16,000 distinct CDR3 sequences, around 70% of them present only once. The receptors originated from a human donor with advanced metastatic prostate, ovarian, gallbladder or colorectal cancer (not recorded which). This table probably holds off-target reads from a library built for another chain.

The chain carries TRBV18 and TRBJ2-7; D may be TRBD2 (6 bases). The germline V and J ends were trimmed by 3 bases and 6 bases, with 9 bases remaining between them. This CDR3 comprises 12 residues. Germline loops: CDR1 KGHSH, CDR2 LQKENI. CDR3 residues: CASSPSGGEQYF. DNA for the CDR3: TGTGCCAGCTCACCCTCCGGGGGCGAGCAGTACTTC.

The chain has TRBV19 and TRBJ2-1; D unresolved. Germline V gene sequence: CDR1 LNHDA, CDR2 SQIVND (reference sequence). Trimming cost V 1 base and J 10 bases, with 14 bases left between them. The CDR3 is 14 residues long. The CDR3 here is CASSIGSSPGEQFF. In DNA, the CDR3 is TGTGCCAGTAGTATAGGGAGTTCCCCAGGCGAGCAGTTCTTC.

This chain links TRBV5-1 with TRBJ1-2; D remains ambiguous. The germline V gene encodes CDR1 SGHRS and CDR2 YFSETQ. This CDR3 has 13 residues. The V end lost 0 bases, the J end lost 1 base, and 4 bases lay between the germline ends. CDR3 in DNA: TGCGCCAGCAGCTTGGAATTTAACTATGGCTACACCTTC. This translates into CASSLEFNYGYTF.

The chain has TRBV6-5 and TRBJ2-3; 11 nucleotides match TRBD2. Germline CDR1 reads MNHEY; CDR2 reads SVGAGI. V dropped 2 bases and J dropped 4; count of bases not matched to a gene: 5. The CDR3 is 16 amino acids. The CDR3 nucleotides read TGTGCCAGCAGTTACCAACTAGCGGGAGCCCCAGATACGCAGTATTTT. It is translated as CASSYQLAGAPDTQYF.

V gene TRBV6-6 combines with J gene TRBJ1-2; D ambiguous. The CDR3 spans 13 residues. Germline V gene lookup returns CDR1 MNHNY and CDR2 SVGAGI (reference sequence). V was clipped by 5 bases and J by 1 base, with 8 bases between them. CDR3 in DNA: TGTGCCAGCAGTGATGTCAGTAACTATGGCTACACCTTC. The encoded protein is CASSDVSNYGYTF.

This clonotype turned up a few times. V is TRBV2 and J is TRBJ2-7; 11 bases match TRBD2. Trimming at V came to 9 bases and at J to 5 bases, leaving 0 bases not matched to a gene. Germline loops: CDR1 SNHLY, CDR2 FYNNEI. This CDR3 comprises 11 residues. As DNA, the CDR3 is TGTGCCAGGACTAGCGGGAACGAGCAGTACTTC. It is translated as CARTSGNEQYF.

This chain links TRBV28 with TRBJ1-2; D uncertain. V gave up 2 bases and J gave up 5 bases, with 9 bases separating them. Germline CDR1 is MDHEN and CDR2 is SYDVKM. The CDR3 totals 13 residues. The DNA of the CDR3 is TGTGCCAGCAGTTTAGGTGTTGAGTATGGCTACACCTTC. Translated, it gives CASSLGVEYGYTF.

The genes are TRBV5-1 and TRBJ1-1, with 9 bases that match TRBD1. V was pared by 6 bases and J by 1 base, with 10 bases of the junction left unmatched. Germline V gene data show CDR1 as SGHRS and CDR2 as YFSETQ. The CDR3 extends over 16 amino acids. The CDR3 coding sequence is TGCGCCAGCACCCCCTCGCTGGGACAGGGGAACACTGAAGCTTTCTTT. Translating gives CASTPSLGQGNTEAFF.

This clonotype was detected only a few times. The V and J genes are TRBV28 and TRBJ2-7, with no clear D. CDR1 MDHEN and CDR2 SYDVKM come from the germline V gene. Trimming pared 6 bases from V and 5 bases from J, leaving 17 bases between. The CDR3 runs to 14 residues. The CDR3 reads CASSRPRFRDEQYF. Here the CDR3 DNA reads TGTGCCAGCAGCCGCCCCCGATTTCGGGACGAGCAGTACTTC.

The CDR3 nucleotides are TGTGCCAGCAGCTTTCGCGCAGGGAGTGGGAGCAATCAGCCCCAGCATTTT. This gives the protein CASSFRAGSGSNQPQHF. The chain employs TRBV7-2 and TRBJ1-5, with D tentatively TRBD1 (5 bases). The CDR3 contains 17 residues. Germline V lookup: CDR1 SGHTA, CDR2 FQGNSA. With 3 bases removed from V and 1 base from J, the gap between germline ends came to 16 bases.

This clonotype was seen just once. An end of the junction does not agree with germline; a read error may underlie this. V is TRBV11-2 and J is TRBJ2-6; TRBD1 might be the D (5 bases). CDR3 size: 16 residues. CDR1 and CDR2 from the germline V gene are SGHAT and FQNNGV. The CDR3 spells CASSLEPGSGANVMTF. Here the CDR3 DNA reads TGTGCCAGCAGCTTAGAGCCCGGCTCTGGGGCCAACGTCATGACTTTC.

The V call is TRBV6-6, the J call TRBJ2-1, with D possibly called TRBD1 or TRBD2 (5 bases each). Trimming took 6 bases from V and 7 from J, leaving 19 bases between them. There are 15 residues in the CDR3. Germline CDR1 and CDR2: MNHNY and SVGAGI (reference sequence). CDR3 DNA: TGTGCCAGCAGCCCGCGGGCCCAGGGTAGGAATGAGCAGTTCTTC. This codes for CASSPRAQGRNEQFF.

In DNA, the CDR3 is TGTGCCAGCAGCTTGGGGACAGGGGCCTCGAGCAATCAGCCCCAGCATTTT. Amino acids: CASSLGTGASSNQPQHF. V gene TRBV5-6 combines with J gene TRBJ1-5; 9 bases are a match to TRBD1. Trimming removed 0 bases from V and 1 base from J; junction bases left unmatched: 5. This CDR3 is 17 amino acids long. Germline loops: CDR1 SGHDT, CDR2 YYEEEE.

V and J are TRBV7-8 and TRBJ2-3; no definite D call. Germline lookup yields CDR1 SGHVS and CDR2 FQNEAQ. V gave up 2 bases and J gave up 0 bases, with 15 bases separating them. The CDR3 sequence is 17 residues long. CDR3 amino acids: CASSLPPLLTSTDTQYF. The CDR3 region has the DNA TGTGCCAGCAGCTTACCCCCCCTGCTGACGAGCACAGATACGCAGTATTTT.

V and J are TRBV28 and TRBJ1-1; D perhaps matches TRBD1 (5 bases). CDR1 and CDR2 (germline): MDHEN, SYDVKM. The V end lost 2 bases, the J end lost 11 bases, and 15 bases lay between the germline ends. This CDR3 contains 13 residues. The CDR3 is CASSLIAGMDAFF. DNA for the CDR3: TGTGCCAGCAGTTTAATAGCAGGGATGGATGCTTTCTTT.

This clonotype appeared once. This sequence joins TRBV3-1 and TRBJ1-1; D is unresolved. The CDR3 extends over 14 amino acids. Trimming shortened V by 0 bases and J by 9 bases, and 14 bases separated the two germline ends. Germline V gives CDR1 LGHDT, CDR2 YNNKEL (reference sequence). The CDR3 region has the DNA TGTGCCAGCAGCCAAGAGCGTTCAGGCAGTCAAGCTTTCTTT. It specifies CASSQERSGSQAFF.

The J gene is TRBJ2-3, the V gene TRBV4-1, with 8 positions matching TRBD2. The germline V gene has CDR1 MGHRA and CDR2 YSYEKL. The CDR3 has 14 amino acids. Losses at the gene ends were 4 bases for V and 1 base for J; bases not matched to a gene: 1. The DNA for the CDR3 is TGCGCCAGCAGCCTACTAGCGGGCACAGATACGCAGTATTTT. As protein: CASSLLAGTDTQYF.

The chain employs TRBV7-6 and TRBJ1-1; D is undetermined. Germline CDR1 reads SGHVS; CDR2 reads FNYEAQ. This CDR3 is built from 14 residues. The V end lost 1 base, the J end lost 8 bases, and 14 bases lay between the germline ends. The DNA of the CDR3 is TGTGCCAGCAGCTTAGACGGCTCCTTTTGGGAAGCTTTCTTT. Translation: CASSLDGSFWEAFF.

This chain joins TRBV13 and TRBJ2-3; 8 positions agree with TRBD2. This CDR3 spans 14 amino acids. Germline V CDR1 and CDR2: PRHDT, FYEKMQ (reference sequence). Trimming removed 3 bases from V and 2 bases from J; junction bases left unmatched: 1. The CDR3 DNA sequence: TGTGCCAGCAGCTTTAGCGGGGACACAGATACGCAGTATTTT. Encoded protein: CASSFSGDTDTQYF.

This chain connects TRBV20-1 to TRBJ2-6; D is uncertain. The CDR3 is 12 amino acids. Trimming took off 6 bases at V and 4 bases at J, with 7 bases between the two ends. Germline-derived CDR1 and CDR2 are DFQATT and SNEGSKA (reference sequence). CDR3 DNA: TGCAGTGCCTTACGGGGGGCCAACGTCCTGACTTTC. It translates to CSALRGANVLTF.

J is TRBJ1-2 and V is TRBV12-5; D may be TRBD1 (5 bases). Trimming cost V 5 bases and J 5 bases, with 12 bases left between them. Looked up from germline, CDR1 is LGHNT and CDR2 is FRNRAP. The CDR3 is 13 residues long. As DNA, the CDR3 is TGTGCTAGTGGTGACGACAGCCTATATGGCTACACCTTC. This gives the protein CASGDDSLYGYTF.

The genes are TRBV19 and TRBJ2-5; D is perhaps TRBD2 (5 bases). This CDR3 has 15 residues. Germline loops: CDR1 LNHDA, CDR2 SQIVND (reference sequence). V lost 7 bases and J 3 bases, leaving 18 bases between the germline ends. In DNA, the CDR3 is TGTGCCAGTACGTTGAGATGGACGGGGAAAGAGACCCAGTACTTC. This codes for CASTLRWTGKETQYF.

The V gene is TRBV19, the J gene TRBJ2-3; 10 positions match TRBD2. J gave up 1 base and V 7 bases, and 5 bases lay outside the gene matches. The CDR3 has 15 residues. Germline CDR1 LNHDA, CDR2 SQIVND (reference sequence). The CDR3 DNA follows: TGTGCCAGTAATCCAACTAGCGGGGGCACAGATACGCAGTATTTT. Its translation is CASNPTSGGTDTQYF.

In this sample, this clonotype is medium-sized. The chain links TRBV5-5 to TRBJ2-5, with 9 nucleotides matching TRBD1. This CDR3 is built from 17 residues. Germline CDR1 and CDR2: SGHKS and YYEKEE (reference sequence). V shed 4 bases, J shed 2 bases, and the junction held 12 bases outside the gene matches. The CDR3 nucleotides read TGTGCCAGCAGCGCGGCCCCCGGGACAGGGACACAAGAGACCCAGTACTTC. Encoded protein: CASSAAPGTGTQETQYF.

The chain has TRBV28 and TRBJ1-2; D is unresolved. CDR1 is MDHEN, CDR2 SYDVKM, per germline. The CDR3 runs to 14 residues. V was trimmed by 6 bases and J by 4 bases, leaving 15 bases between them. The CDR3 spells CASRQSRAPYGYTF. DNA for the CDR3: TGTGCCAGCAGGCAGAGCCGGGCCCCCTATGGCTACACCTTC.